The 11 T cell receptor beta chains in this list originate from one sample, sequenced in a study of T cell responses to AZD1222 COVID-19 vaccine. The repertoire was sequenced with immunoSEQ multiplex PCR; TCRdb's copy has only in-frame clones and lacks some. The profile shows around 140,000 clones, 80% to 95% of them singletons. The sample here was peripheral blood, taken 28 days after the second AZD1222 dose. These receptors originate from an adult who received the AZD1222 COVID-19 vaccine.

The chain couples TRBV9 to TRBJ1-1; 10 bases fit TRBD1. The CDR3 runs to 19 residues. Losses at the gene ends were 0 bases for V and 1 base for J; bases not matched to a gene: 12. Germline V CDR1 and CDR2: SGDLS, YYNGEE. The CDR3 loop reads CASSVERGQGKRKNTEAFF. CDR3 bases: TGTGCCAGCAGCGTAGAAAGGGGACAGGGGAAAAGGAAGAACACTGAAGCTTTCTTT. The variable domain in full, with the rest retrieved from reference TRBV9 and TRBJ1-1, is DSGVTQTPKHLITATGQRVTLRCSPRSGDLSVYWYQQSLDQGLQFLIQYYNGEERAKGNILERFSAQQFPDLHSELNLSSLELGDSALYFCASSVERGQGKRKNTEAFFGQGTRLTVV.

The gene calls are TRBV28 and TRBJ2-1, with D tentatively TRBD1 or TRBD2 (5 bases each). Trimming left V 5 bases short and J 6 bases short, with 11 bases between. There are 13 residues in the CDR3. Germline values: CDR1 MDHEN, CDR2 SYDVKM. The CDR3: CASSIEGFNEQFF. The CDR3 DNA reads TGTGCCAGCAGTATCGAGGGGTTCAATGAGCAGTTCTTC.

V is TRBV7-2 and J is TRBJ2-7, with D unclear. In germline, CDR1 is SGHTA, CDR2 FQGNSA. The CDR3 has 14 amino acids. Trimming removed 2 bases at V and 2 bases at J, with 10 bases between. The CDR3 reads CASSLYDGTYEQYF. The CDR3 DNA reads TGTGCCAGCAGCTTATACGACGGAACCTACGAGCAGTACTTC.

The CDR3 spells CSALRGYGYTF. In DNA, the CDR3 is TGCAGTGCCCTAAGGGGGTATGGCTACACCTTC. The chain uses TRBV20-1 and TRBJ1-2; D perhaps matches TRBD1 (6 bases). V lost 6 bases to trimming and J lost 5 bases, with 10 bases between them. CDR3 length equals 11 residues. Germline CDR1 DFQATT, CDR2 SNEGSKA (reference sequence).

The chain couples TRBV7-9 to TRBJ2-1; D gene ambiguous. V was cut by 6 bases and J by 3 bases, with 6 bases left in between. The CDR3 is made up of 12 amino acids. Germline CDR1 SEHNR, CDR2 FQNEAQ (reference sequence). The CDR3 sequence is CASSEGYNEQFF. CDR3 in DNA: TGTGCCAGCAGTGAAGGCTACAATGAGCAGTTCTTC. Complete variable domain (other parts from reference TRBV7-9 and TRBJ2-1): DTGVSQNPRHKITKRGQNVTFRCDPISEHNRLYWYRQTLGQGPEFLTYFQNEAQLEKSRLLSDRFSAERPKGSFSTLEIQRTEQGDSAMYLCASSEGYNEQFFGPGTRLTVL.

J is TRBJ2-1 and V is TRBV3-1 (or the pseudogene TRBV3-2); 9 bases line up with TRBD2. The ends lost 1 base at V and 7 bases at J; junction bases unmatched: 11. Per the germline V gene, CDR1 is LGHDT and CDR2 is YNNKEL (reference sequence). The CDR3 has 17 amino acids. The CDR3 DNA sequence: TGTGCCAGCAGCCAAGGACTAGCGGTTGCGGGCGGGAATGAGCAGTTCTTC. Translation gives CASSQGLAVAGGNEQFF.

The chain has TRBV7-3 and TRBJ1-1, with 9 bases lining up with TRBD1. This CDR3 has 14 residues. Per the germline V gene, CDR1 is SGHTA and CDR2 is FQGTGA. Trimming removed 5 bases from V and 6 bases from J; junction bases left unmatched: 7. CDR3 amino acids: CASSPGQGIPEAFF. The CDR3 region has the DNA TGTGCCAGCAGCCCGGGACAGGGTATCCCTGAAGCTTTCTTT. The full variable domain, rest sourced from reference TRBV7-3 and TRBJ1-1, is GAGVSQTPSNKVTEKGKYVELRCDPISGHTALYWYRQSLGQGPEFLIYFQGTGAADDSGLPNDRFFAVRPEGSVSTLKIQRTERGDSAVYLCASSPGQGIPEAFFGQGTRLTVV.

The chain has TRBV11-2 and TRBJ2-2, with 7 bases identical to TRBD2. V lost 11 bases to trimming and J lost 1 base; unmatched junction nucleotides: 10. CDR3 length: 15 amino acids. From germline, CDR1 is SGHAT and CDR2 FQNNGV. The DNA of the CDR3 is TGTGCCGGAATGAGGGCTAGCGGGAACACCGGGGAGCTGTTTTTT. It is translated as CAGMRASGNTGELFF.

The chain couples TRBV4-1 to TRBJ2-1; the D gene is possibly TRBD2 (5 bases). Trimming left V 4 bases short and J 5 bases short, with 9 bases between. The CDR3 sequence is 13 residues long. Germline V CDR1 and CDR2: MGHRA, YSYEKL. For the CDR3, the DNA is TGCGCCAGCAGCCCTACTAGTAACAATGAGCAGTTCTTC. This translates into CASSPTSNNEQFF.

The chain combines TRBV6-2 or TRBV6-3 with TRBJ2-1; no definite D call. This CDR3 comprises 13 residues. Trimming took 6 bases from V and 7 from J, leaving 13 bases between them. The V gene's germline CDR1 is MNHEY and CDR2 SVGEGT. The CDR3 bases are TGTGCCAGCAGCTCTACACCCTGGAATGAGCAGTTCTTC. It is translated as CASSSTPWNEQFF.

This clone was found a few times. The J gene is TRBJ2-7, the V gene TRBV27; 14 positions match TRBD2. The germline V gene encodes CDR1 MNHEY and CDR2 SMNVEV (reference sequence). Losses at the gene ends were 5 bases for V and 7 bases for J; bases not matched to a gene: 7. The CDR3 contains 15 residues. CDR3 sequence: CASSEPGLAGVEQYF. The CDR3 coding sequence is TGTGCCAGCAGTGAGCCGGGACTAGCGGGAGTTGAGCAGTACTTC.